This T cell receptor (beta chain) is from a study of control samples from healthy donors and cancer patients. Trimming at V came to 2 bases and at J to 9 bases, leaving 19 bases not matched to a gene. Germline-derived CDR1 and CDR2 are SGHTA and FQGNSA. CDR3 size: 18 residues. A remark on this clone: Other DNA sequences in the sample encode the same CDR3.

The method was immunoSEQ multiplex PCR; TCRdb's version includes in-frame clones alone and lacks a portion of them. Here the sample spans about 170,000 clones, around 93% being singletons. The sequenced sample was blood. The origin of this receptor is an older woman in good health. This chain joins TRBV7-2 and TRBJ2-5; TRBD2 aligns across 9 bases. The CDR3 sequence: CASSLSQRGSGGRGAQYF. CDR3 bases: TGTGCCAGCAGCTTATCCCAGCGGGGTAGCGGGGGTCGGGGGGCCCAGTACTTC.